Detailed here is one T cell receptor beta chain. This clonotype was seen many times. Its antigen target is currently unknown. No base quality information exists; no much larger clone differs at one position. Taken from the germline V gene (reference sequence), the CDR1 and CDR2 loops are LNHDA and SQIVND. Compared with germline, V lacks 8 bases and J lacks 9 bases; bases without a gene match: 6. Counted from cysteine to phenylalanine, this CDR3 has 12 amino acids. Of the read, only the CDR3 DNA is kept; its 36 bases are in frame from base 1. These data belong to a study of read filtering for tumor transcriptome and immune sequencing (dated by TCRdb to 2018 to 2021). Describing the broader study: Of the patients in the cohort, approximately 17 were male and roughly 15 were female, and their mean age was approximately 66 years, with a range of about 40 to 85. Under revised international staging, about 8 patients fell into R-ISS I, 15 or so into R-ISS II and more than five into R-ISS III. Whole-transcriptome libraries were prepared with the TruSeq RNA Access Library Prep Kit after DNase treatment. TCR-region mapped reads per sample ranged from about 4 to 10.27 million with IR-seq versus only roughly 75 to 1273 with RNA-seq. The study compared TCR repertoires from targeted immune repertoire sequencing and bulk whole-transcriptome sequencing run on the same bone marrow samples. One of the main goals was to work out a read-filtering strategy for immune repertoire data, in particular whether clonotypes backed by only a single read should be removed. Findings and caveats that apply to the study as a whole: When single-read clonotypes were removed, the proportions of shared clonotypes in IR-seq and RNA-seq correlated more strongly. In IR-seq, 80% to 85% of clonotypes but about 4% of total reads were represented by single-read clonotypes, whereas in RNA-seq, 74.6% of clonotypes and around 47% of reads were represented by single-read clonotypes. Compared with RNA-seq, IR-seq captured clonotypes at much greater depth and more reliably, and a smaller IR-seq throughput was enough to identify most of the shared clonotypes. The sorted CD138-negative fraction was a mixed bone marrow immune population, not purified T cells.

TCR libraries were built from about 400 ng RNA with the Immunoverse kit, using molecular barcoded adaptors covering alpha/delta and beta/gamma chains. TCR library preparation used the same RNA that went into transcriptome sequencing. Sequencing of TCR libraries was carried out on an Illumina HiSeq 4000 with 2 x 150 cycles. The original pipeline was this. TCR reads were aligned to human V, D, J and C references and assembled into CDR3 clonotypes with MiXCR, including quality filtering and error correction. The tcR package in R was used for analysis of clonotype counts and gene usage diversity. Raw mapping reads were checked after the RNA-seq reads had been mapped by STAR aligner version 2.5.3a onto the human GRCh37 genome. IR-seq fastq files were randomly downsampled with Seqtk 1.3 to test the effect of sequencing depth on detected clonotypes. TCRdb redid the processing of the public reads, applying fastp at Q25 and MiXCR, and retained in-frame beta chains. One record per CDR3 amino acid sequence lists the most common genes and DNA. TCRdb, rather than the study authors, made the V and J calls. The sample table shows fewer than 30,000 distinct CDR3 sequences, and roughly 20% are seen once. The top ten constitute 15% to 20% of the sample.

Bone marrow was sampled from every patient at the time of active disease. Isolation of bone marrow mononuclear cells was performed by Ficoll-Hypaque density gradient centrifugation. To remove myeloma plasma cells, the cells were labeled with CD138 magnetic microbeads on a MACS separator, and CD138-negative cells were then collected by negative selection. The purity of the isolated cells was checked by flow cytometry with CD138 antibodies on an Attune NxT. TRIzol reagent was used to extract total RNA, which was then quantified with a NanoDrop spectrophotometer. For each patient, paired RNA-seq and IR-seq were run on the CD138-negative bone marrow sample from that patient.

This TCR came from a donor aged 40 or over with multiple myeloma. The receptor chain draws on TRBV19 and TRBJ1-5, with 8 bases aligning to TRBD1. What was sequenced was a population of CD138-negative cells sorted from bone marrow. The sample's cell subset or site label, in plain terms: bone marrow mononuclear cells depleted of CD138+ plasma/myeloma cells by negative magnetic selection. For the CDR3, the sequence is CASGDRSRPQHF. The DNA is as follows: TGTGCCAGTGGGGACAGGTCTCGGCCCCAGCATTTT.